This T cell receptor (beta chain) is drawn from a study of technical replicates of blood from a few donors. The data were produced by immunoSEQ multiplex PCR, yet TCRdb's version contains in-frame clones alone and is incomplete. The repertoire holds approximately 79,000 clones, over 75% seen once, with 0.39% in the top ten. The V and J ends lost 4 bases and 0 bases, in that order; junction bases with no gene match: 4. This CDR3 is built from 15 residues. The germline CDR1 and CDR2 sequences are SGHKS and YYEKEE (reference sequence). Specimen: T cells isolated from PBMCs. The TCR was taken from a human donor in good health. The chain has TRBV5-5 and TRBJ1-1; 9 bases agree with TRBD1. DNA for the CDR3: TGTGCCAGCAGCCGGGACAGGGTTATGAACACTGAAGCTTTCTTT. Translated: CASSRDRVMNTEAFF. Full variable domain (outside the CDR3, taken from reference TRBV5-5 and TRBJ1-1): DAGVTQSPTHLIKTRGQQVTLRCSPISGHKSVSWYQQVLGQGPQFIFQYYEKEERGRGNFPDRFSARQFPNYSSELNVNALLLGDSALYLCASSRDRVMNTEAFFGQGTRLTVV.